This TCR beta chain was retrieved from a study of T cell repertoires in cytomegalovirus infection. This CDR3 is built from 13 residues. The germline V gene has CDR1 ENHRY and CDR2 SYGVKD. Deletions cut 6 bases from V and 4 bases from J, with 12 bases between. TCRdb used MiXCR to reprocess the reads, holding one entry per CDR3 protein. The sample records 680,000 or so distinct CDR3 sequences, about 33% being singletons. Many counts were recorded for this clonotype. Its target is unknown. The chain couples TRBV10-3 to TRBJ1-1; D unresolved. Here the sequenced sample was cultured PBMCs, taken from culture after CMV antigen stimulation. The sequence was obtained from a human donor in good health (CMV status not recorded). Some clones in this sample may be carry-over from other donors' samples. The CDR3 is CAISNPGSTEAFF. CDR3 DNA: TGTGCCATCAGCAACCCTGGGAGCACTGAAGCTTTCTTT.